Listed here are 19 T cell receptor beta chains from one sample, sequenced in a study of blood T cell repertoires in COVID-19. The data were produced by immunoSEQ multiplex PCR, yet TCRdb's version contains in-frame clones alone and is incomplete. The data show roughly 670,000 clones, approximately 90% seen once. What was sequenced was peripheral blood. The receptors were sampled from a woman aged 18-30 years with acute or convalescent COVID-19.

The chain carries TRBV6-5 and TRBJ1-1; tentative D call: TRBD1 (5 bases). V gave up 5 bases and J gave up 5 bases, with 12 bases separating them. The CDR3 consists of 13 residues. Looked up from germline, CDR1 is MNHEY and CDR2 is SVGAGI. The CDR3 protein is CASSRPRGTEAFF. In DNA form, the CDR3 reads TGTGCCAGCAGTCGACCCCGGGGGACTGAAGCTTTCTTT.

For this clone: Distinct nucleotide sequences in the sample also encode this CDR3. The chain has TRBV5-1 and TRBJ2-7, with 7 positions matching TRBD1. V was pared by 0 bases and J by 3 bases, with 0 bases of the junction left unmatched. CDR1 is SGHRS, CDR2 YFSETQ, per germline. This CDR3 is built from 13 residues. The CDR3 loop is CASSLDRGYEQYF. In nucleotides, the CDR3 is TGCGCCAGCAGCTTGGACAGGGGCTACGAGCAGTACTTC.

CDR3 sequence (DNA): TGCGCCAGCAGCCCCGGGGGGGCAGGGACAGATACGCAGTATTTT. Translated, it gives CASSPGGAGTDTQYF. This chain uses TRBV4-1 with TRBJ2-3, with 8 bases aligning to TRBD2. This CDR3 is 15 amino acids long. From germline, CDR1 is MGHRA and CDR2 YSYEKL. The V and J ends lost 4 bases and 3 bases, in that order; junction bases with no gene match: 6.

The chain has TRBV6-2 or TRBV6-3 and TRBJ1-5; no clear D. This CDR3 is 17 amino acids long. The germline gives CDR1 MNHEY, CDR2 SVGEGT. Trimming pared 0 bases from V and 0 bases from J, leaving 12 bases between. The CDR3 DNA reads as TGTGCCAGCAGTTACTCTCTGGGTGACTATAGCAATCAGCCCCAGCATTTT. This translates into CASSYSLGDYSNQPQHF.

V gene TRBV19 combines with J gene TRBJ2-1; 7 nucleotides align to TRBD2. V trimming: 5 bases; J trimming: 3 bases; junction bases outside the gene matches: 10. The CDR3 runs 16 residues. Germline values: CDR1 LNHDA, CDR2 SQIVND (reference sequence). Here the CDR3 DNA reads TGTGCCAGTAGTTCCTCTGAGAGCGGGGACTACAATGAGCAGTTCTTC. Its protein is CASSSSESGDYNEQFF.

The CDR3 region is CATSLPSGLFTGELFF. Here the CDR3 DNA reads TGTGCCACCAGCCTTCCCTCGGGACTCTTCACCGGGGAGCTGTTTTTT. The rearrangement uses TRBV24-1 and TRBJ2-2, with D maybe TRBD2 (6 bases). The CDR3 has 16 amino acids. V was shortened by 7 bases and J by 4 bases, with 18 bases between the two germline ends. The V gene's germline CDR1 is KGHDR and CDR2 SFDVKD.

This rearrangement joins TRBV18 to TRBJ1-2; 8 bases fit TRBD1. Germline V gives CDR1 KGHSH, CDR2 LQKENI. There are 15 residues in the CDR3. J lost 6 bases, V lost 5 bases, and 11 bases had no gene match. CDR3 coding DNA: TGTGCCAGCTCAGCTCTCAGGGGGCGCGTGGATGGCTACACCTTC. Encoded protein: CASSALRGRVDGYTF.

This chain's CDR3 is CASRGGSLNPKNIQYF. In DNA, the CDR3 is TGCGCCAGCAGAGGGGGTTCCCTAAACCCCAAAAACATTCAGTACTTC. V gene TRBV4-1 combines with J gene TRBJ2-4; D possibly corresponds to TRBD1 (6 bases). CDR3 size: 16 residues. CDR1 MGHRA and CDR2 YSYEKL come from the germline V gene. The V end was cut by 6 bases, the J end by 2 bases, with 17 bases between.

The chain uses TRBV24-1 and TRBJ2-7; 8 bases are shared with TRBD1. The germline V gene has CDR1 KGHDR and CDR2 SFDVKD. The CDR3 has 16 amino acids. V gave up 0 bases and J gave up 3 bases; unmatched junction bases: 6. The CDR3 DNA reads TGTGCCACCAGTGATTTGAACCCCAGGGGGCACTACGAGCAGTACTTC. This codes for CATSDLNPRGHYEQYF.

This chain joins TRBV5-1 and TRBJ2-7; no definite D call. This CDR3 spans 12 amino acids. Trimming removed 7 bases from V and 2 bases from J, with 10 bases in between. Germline lookup yields CDR1 SGHRS and CDR2 YFSETQ. CDR3 residues: CASVNEAYEQYF. In DNA, the CDR3 is TGCGCCAGCGTAAACGAGGCCTACGAGCAGTACTTC.

The chain joins TRBV2 to TRBJ2-3, with 7 bases lining up with TRBD1. The V gene end was trimmed by 7 bases and the J gene end by 2 bases; junction bases not matched to a gene: 6. Germline CDR1 is SNHLY and CDR2 is FYNNEI. CDR3 length: 14 amino acids. CDR3 DNA sequence: TGTGCCAGCAATGGGGACAGTTACACAGATACGCAGTATTTT. Protein sequence: CASNGDSYTDTQYF.

The V call is TRBV19, the J call TRBJ1-1, with a possible D match to TRBD1 (6 bases). V was trimmed by 0 bases and J by 0 bases, leaving 11 bases between them. This CDR3 is 16 amino acids long. In germline, CDR1 is LNHDA, CDR2 SQIVND (reference sequence). This CDR3 is CASSIESGHLNTEAFF. The CDR3 coding sequence is TGTGCCAGTAGTATAGAGTCGGGACATCTGAACACTGAAGCTTTCTTT.

CDR3 sequence (DNA): TGTGCGGAGTCGAGTGGCACTGAAGCTTTCTTT. This translates into CAESSGTEAFF. The chain carries TRBV10-3 and TRBJ1-1, with D uncertain. The CDR3 totals 11 residues. Germline values: CDR1 ENHRY, CDR2 SYGVKD.

The rearrangement links TRBV7-8 to TRBJ2-7; a possible D gene is TRBD1 (6 bases). Germline CDR1 and CDR2: SGHVS and FQNEAQ. The CDR3 contains 15 residues. Trimming pared 5 bases from V and 0 bases from J, leaving 14 bases between. CDR3: CASSPGSGVSYEQYF. The CDR3 region has the DNA TGTGCCAGCAGCCCGGGGTCAGGGGTCTCCTACGAGCAGTACTTC.

This sequence joins TRBV13 and TRBJ1-1; D uncertain. Germline CDR1 is PRHDT and CDR2 is FYEKMQ (reference sequence). V was cut by 3 bases and J by 3 bases, with 14 bases left in between. This CDR3 is 15 amino acids long. The CDR3 loop reads CASSFYDRLYTEAFF. CDR3 DNA: TGTGCCAGCAGCTTTTATGACCGACTTTACACTGAAGCTTTCTTT.

This clone has only one observation. The gene calls are TRBV29-1 and TRBJ2-3; no reliable D call. Trimming stripped 0 bases from V and 5 bases from J, with 12 bases between. In germline, CDR1 is SQVTM, CDR2 ANQGSEA. This CDR3 is built from 14 residues. The CDR3 reads CSVEDRSLKDTQYF. CDR3 nucleotide sequence: TGCAGCGTTGAAGATCGTAGCCTCAAAGATACGCAGTATTTT.

The V and J genes are TRBV4-1 and TRBJ1-2; tentative D call: TRBD1 (6 bases). V lost 6 bases to trimming and J lost 4 bases, with 21 bases between them. Germline CDR1 and CDR2: MGHRA and YSYEKL. The CDR3 consists of 16 residues. Written as DNA, the CDR3 is TGCGCCAGCAGGGGGGCGCGAGGTAAGGCTGTCTATGGCTACACCTTC. This encodes CASRGARGKAVYGYTF.

This clone was found a few times. The gene calls are TRBV30 and TRBJ1-1; TRBD1 matches 7 bases. V was pared by 2 bases and J by 10 bases, with 4 bases of the junction left unmatched. This CDR3 contains 11 residues. Germline V CDR1 and CDR2: GTSNPN, SVGIG (reference sequence). The CDR3 sequence: CAWSSDRTAFF. For the CDR3, the DNA is TGTGCCTGGAGTTCGGACAGGACAGCTTTCTTT. Full variable domain (outside the CDR3, taken from reference TRBV30 and TRBJ1-1): SQTIHQWPATLVQPVGSPLSLECTVEGTSNPNLYWYRQAAGRGLQLLFYSVGIGQISSEVPQNLSASRPQDRQFILSSKKLLLSDSGFYLCAWSSDRTAFFGQGTRLTVV.

The chain recombines TRBV4-2 with TRBJ1-1; weak D call: TRBD1 (5 bases). The germline V and J ends were trimmed by 5 bases and 4 bases, with 14 bases remaining between them. The germline V gene encodes CDR1 LGHNA and CDR2 YNFKEQ. The CDR3 loop spans 14 amino acids. The CDR3 is CASSRGGAATEAFF. The CDR3 region has the DNA TGTGCCAGCAGCAGAGGTGGGGCGGCCACTGAAGCTTTCTTT.